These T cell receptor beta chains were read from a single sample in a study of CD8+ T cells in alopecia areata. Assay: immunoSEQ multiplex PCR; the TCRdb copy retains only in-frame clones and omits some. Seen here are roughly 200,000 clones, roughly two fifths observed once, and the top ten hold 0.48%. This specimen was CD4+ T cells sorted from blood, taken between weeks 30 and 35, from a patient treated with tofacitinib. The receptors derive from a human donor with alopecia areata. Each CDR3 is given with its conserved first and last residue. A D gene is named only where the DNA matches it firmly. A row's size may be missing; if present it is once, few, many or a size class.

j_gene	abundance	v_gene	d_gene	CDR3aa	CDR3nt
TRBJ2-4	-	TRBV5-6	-	CASSLGVPLGENIQYF	TGTGCCAGCAGCTTGGGAGTCCCTCTTGGAGAAAACATTCAGTACTTC
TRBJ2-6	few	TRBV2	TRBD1	CASIRVLRTGSYRNGANVLTF	TGTGCCAGCATACGGGTCCTAAGGACAGGATCGTATCGAAATGGGGCCAACGTCCTGACTTTC
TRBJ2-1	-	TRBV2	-	CASRRGDFTNEQFF	TGTGCCAGCAGAAGAGGGGACTTCACTAATGAGCAGTTCTTC
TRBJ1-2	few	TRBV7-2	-	CASSLDRDYGYTF	TGTGCCAGCAGCCTCGACCGTGACTATGGCTACACCTTC
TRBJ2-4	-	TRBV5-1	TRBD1	CASSSQGNKNIQYF	TGCGCCAGCAGCTCACAGGGGAACAAAAACATTCAGTACTTC
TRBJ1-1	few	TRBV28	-	CASTPSWGANTEAFF	TGTGCCAGCACCCCCAGTTGGGGGGCGAACACTGAAGCTTTCTTT
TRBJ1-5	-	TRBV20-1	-	CSASGDQPQHF	TGCAGTGCTAGCGGCGATCAGCCCCAGCATTTT
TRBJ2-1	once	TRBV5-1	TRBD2	CASRRTSGISSYNEQFF	TGCGCCAGCAGGAGGACTAGCGGGATCAGCTCCTACAATGAGCAGTTCTTC
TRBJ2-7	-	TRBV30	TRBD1	CAWRDAGTGGEQYF	TGTGCCTGGAGGGACGCCGGGACAGGAGGCGAGCAGTACTTC
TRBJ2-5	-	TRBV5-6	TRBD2	CASSPGTRGGETQYF	TGTGCCAGCAGCCCCGGGACTAGGGGTGGAGAGACCCAGTACTTC
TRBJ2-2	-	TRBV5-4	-	CASSPPLNTGELFF	TGTGCCAGCAGCCCACCACTGAACACCGGGGAGCTGTTTTTT
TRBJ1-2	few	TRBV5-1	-	CASSPGLGDYGYTF	TGCGCCAGCAGCCCGGGCCTCGGGGATTATGGCTACACCTTC
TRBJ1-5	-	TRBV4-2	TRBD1	CASSQDRGNQPQHF	TGTGCCAGCAGCCAGGACAGGGGCAATCAGCCCCAGCATTTT
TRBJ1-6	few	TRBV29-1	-	CTWGPADNSPLHF	TGCACCTGGGGACCGGCCGATAATTCACCCCTCCACTTT
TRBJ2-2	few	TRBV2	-	CASRVDIGELFF	TGTGCCAGCAGAGTAGACATCGGGGAGCTGTTTTTT
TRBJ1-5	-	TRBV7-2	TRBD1	CASSATGGVQPQHF	TGTGCCAGCAGCGCCACAGGGGGCGTACAGCCCCAGCATTTT
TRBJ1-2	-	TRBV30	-	CAWSRDYGYTF	TGTGCCTGGAGCAGGGACTATGGCTACACCTTC
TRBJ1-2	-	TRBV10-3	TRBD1	CAISAAQGANYGYTF	TGTGCCATCAGTGCAGCGCAGGGGGCTAACTATGGCTACACCTTC
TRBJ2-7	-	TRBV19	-	CASNLAGSYEQYF	TGTGCCAGTAACCTGGCAGGGTCCTACGAGCAGTACTTC
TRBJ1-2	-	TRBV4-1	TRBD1	CASSQDLVHRGRNYGYTF	TGCGCCAGCAGCCAAGATCTGGTGCACAGGGGCCGAAACTATGGCTACACCTTC
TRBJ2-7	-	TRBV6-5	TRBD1	CASSVGQFYEQYF	TGTGCCAGCAGTGTGGGACAGTTCTACGAGCAGTACTTC
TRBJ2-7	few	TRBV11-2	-	CASSLASGHYEQYF	TGTGCCAGCAGCTTAGCATCGGGGCACTACGAGCAGTACTTC
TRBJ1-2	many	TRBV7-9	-	CASSPQTGWGNYGYTF	TGTGCCAGCAGCCCTCAAACAGGTTGGGGTAACTATGGCTACACCTTC
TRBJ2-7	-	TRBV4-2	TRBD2	CASSQMSSGTPYEQYF	TGTGCCAGCAGCCAAATGTCTAGCGGGACACCCTACGAGCAGTACTTC
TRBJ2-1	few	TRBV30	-	CAWAQGDEQFF	TGTGCCTGGGCACAGGGCGATGAGCAGTTCTTC
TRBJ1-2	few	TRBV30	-	CAWAQSLGYGYTF	TGTGCCTGGGCACAGTCCCTCGGCTATGGCTACACCTTC
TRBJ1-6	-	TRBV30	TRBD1	CACYGQGGSPLHF	TGTGCCTGTTATGGACAGGGCGGATCACCCCTCCACTTT
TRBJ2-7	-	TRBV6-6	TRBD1	CASHRGEYEQYF	TGTGCCAGCCACAGGGGAGAGTACGAGCAGTACTTC
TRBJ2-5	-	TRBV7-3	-	CASSRDLTETQYF	TGTGCCAGCAGCCGGGACCTGACGGAGACCCAGTACTTC
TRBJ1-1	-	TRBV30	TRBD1	CAWSGQGPMNTEAFF	TGTGCCTGGAGTGGACAGGGTCCAATGAACACTGAAGCTTTCTTT
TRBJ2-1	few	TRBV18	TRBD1	CTSSPQPPGQGRNEQFF	TGTACCAGCTCACCTCAGCCTCCGGGACAGGGGAGGAATGAGCAGTTCTTC
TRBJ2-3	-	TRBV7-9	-	CASSLVGRTLADTQYF	TGTGCCAGCAGCTTAGTAGGAAGGACACTCGCGGATACGCAGTATTTT
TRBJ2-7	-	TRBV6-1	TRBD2	CASSELSLAGGREQYF	TGTGCCAGCAGTGAATTGAGTTTGGCGGGGGGGCGCGAGCAGTACTTC
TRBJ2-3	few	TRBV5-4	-	CASSFRGTTDTQYF	TGTGCCAGCAGCTTTCGTGGCACCACAGATACGCAGTATTTT
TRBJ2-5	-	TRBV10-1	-	CASSESVGAKTQYF	TGCGCCAGCAGTGAGTCTGTAGGGGCGAAGACCCAGTACTTC
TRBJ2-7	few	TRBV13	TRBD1	CASSLAAGGYEQYF	TGTGCCAGCAGCTTAGCGGCAGGGGGCTACGAGCAGTACTTC
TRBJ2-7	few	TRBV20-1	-	CSAVSSYEQYF	TGCAGTGCTGTATCCTCCTACGAGCAGTACTTC
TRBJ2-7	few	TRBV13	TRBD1	CASSMGQGDGEQYF	TGTGCCAGCAGCATGGGACAGGGGGATGGCGAGCAGTACTTC
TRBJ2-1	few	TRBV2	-	CASSERLLSYNEQFF	TGTGCCAGCAGTGAAAGGCTCCTCTCCTACAATGAGCAGTTCTTC
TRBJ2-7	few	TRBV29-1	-	CSVVAVAYEQYF	TGCAGCGTTGTAGCGGTCGCCTACGAGCAGTACTTC
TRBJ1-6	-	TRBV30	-	CAWSVDRLRAYNSPLHF	TGTGCCTGGAGTGTTGACAGACTGCGGGCCTATAATTCACCCCTCCACTTT
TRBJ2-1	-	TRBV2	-	CASRDSVAYNEQFF	TGTGCCAGCAGGGACAGCGTAGCCTACAATGAGCAGTTCTTC
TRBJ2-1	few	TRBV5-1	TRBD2	CASSPGGSGRRYNEQFF	TGCGCCAGCAGCCCCGGGGGTAGCGGGCGCCGATACAATGAGCAGTTCTTC
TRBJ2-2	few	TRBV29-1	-	CSVVGQGSTGELFF	TGCAGCGTTGTGGGGCAGGGGAGCACCGGGGAGCTGTTTTTT
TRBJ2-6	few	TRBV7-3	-	CACKGSSGANVLTF	TGTGCCTGCAAGGGTAGCTCTGGGGCCAACGTCCTGACTTTC
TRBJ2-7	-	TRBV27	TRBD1	CASSDYPTTGPLRF	TGTGCCAGCAGTGACTACCCAACGACAGGGCCATTACGCTTC
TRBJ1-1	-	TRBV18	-	CASSPQNTGRRNTEAFF	TGTGCCAGCTCACCACAGAACACCGGGCGCCGGAACACTGAAGCTTTCTTT
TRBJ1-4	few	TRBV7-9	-	CASSFQTNEKLFF	TGTGCCAGCAGCTTTCAGACTAATGAAAAACTGTTTTTT
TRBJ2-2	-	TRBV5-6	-	CASSSNSRSTGELFF	TGTGCCAGCAGCTCAAACAGCCGGAGCACCGGGGAGCTGTTTTTT
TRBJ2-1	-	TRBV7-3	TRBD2	CASSSPGTSYEQFF	TGTGCCAGCAGCTCCCCCGGGACTAGCTATGAGCAGTTCTTC
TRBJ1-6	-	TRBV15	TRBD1	CATRRSGTGNSPLHF	TGTGCCACCAGGAGATCCGGGACAGGGAATTCACCCCTCCACTTT
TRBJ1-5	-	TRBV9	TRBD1	CASSVGTGNQPQHF	TGTGCCAGCAGCGTAGGGACAGGGAATCAGCCCCAGCATTTT
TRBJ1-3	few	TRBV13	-	CASSYGGNTIYF	TGTGCCAGCAGCTACGGAGGAAACACCATATATTTT
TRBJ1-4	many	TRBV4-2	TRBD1	CASSSGTGGNEKLFF	TGTGCCAGCAGCAGTGGGACAGGGGGTAATGAAAAACTGTTTTTT
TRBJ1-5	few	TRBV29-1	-	CSVEFSVNQPQHF	TGCAGCGTTGAATTTTCAGTTAATCAGCCCCAGCATTTT
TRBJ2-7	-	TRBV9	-	CASSATVQSYEQYF	TGTGCCAGCAGCGCGACCGTTCAGTCCTACGAGCAGTACTTC
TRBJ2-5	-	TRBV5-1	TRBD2	CASSAGTSGGGETQYF	TGCGCCAGCAGCGCAGGTACTAGCGGAGGAGGGGAGACCCAGTACTTC
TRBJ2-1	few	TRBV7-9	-	CASSLWGGNEQFF	TGTGCCAGCAGCTTATGGGGTGGAAATGAGCAGTTCTTC
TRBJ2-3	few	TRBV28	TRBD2	CASSYGTTSTDTQYF	TGTGCCAGCAGTTATGGGACTACTAGCACAGATACGCAGTATTTT